The clone carrying this T cell receptor (beta chain) was seen a single time. Trimming removed 0 bases from V and 3 bases from J, with 6 bases in between. CDR1 is SGHDN and CDR2 is FVKESK in the germline V gene. The CDR3 is 13 residues long. The source of the sample is a study of T cell changes during pregnancy in multiple sclerosis. Only in-frame clones appear in the TCRdb table, and some are missing; sequencing was by immunoSEQ multiplex PCR. The sample gives 48,000 or so clones, about nine tenths of which show up once; about 1.2% is in the top ten. The V gene is TRBV14, the J gene TRBJ2-7; no reliable D call. The clonotype comes from a female donor with multiple sclerosis, enrolled in a pregnancy study. Sequencing was performed on CD4+ T cells from peripheral blood mononuclear cells, taken in the second trimester of pregnancy. The CDR3 DNA sequence: TGTGCCAGCAGCCAAGATCACGGCTACGAGCAGTACTTC. The encoded protein is CASSQDHGYEQYF.